These 17 T cell receptor beta chains were all obtained from the same sample, sequenced in a study of T cells in localized non-small cell lung cancer (dated by TCRdb to the early 2020s). The library was built by means of the immunoSEQ multiplex PCR assay. Imported from immuneACCESS, the table was reduced by TCRdb to in-frame sequences with V and J called. These copies leave out some clones; in studies compared against another copy, an unresolved V gene accounts for under half, and the cause of the remainder is not known. Counted in this sample were approximately 57,000 clones; just over 85% of them appeared once. The ten largest clones represent approximately 5.6% of the sample. The input for sequencing was peripheral blood, taken before any cancer treatment. The receptors were gathered from a woman aged 35 to 70 with stage I lung adenocarcinoma.

This rearrangement joins TRBV19 to TRBJ2-7; D is possibly TRBD1 or TRBD2 (5 bases each). The CDR3 extends over 15 amino acids. V shed 1 base and J shed 1 base, with 11 bases lying between them. Germline values: CDR1 LNHDA, CDR2 SQIVND (reference sequence). The CDR3 bases are TGTGCCAGTAGTATAGGGGGACGACGTTCCTACGAGCAGTACTTC. Encoded protein: CASSIGGRRSYEQYF.

This sequence joins TRBV5-5 and TRBJ1-2; perhaps TRBD1 as D (6 bases). The V end was cut by 4 bases, the J end by 4 bases, with 11 bases between. Germline V gene data show CDR1 as SGHKS and CDR2 as YYEKEE (reference sequence). The CDR3 consists of 13 residues. CDR3 in DNA: TGTGCCAGCAGCGAGGACAGACCCTATGGCTACACCTTC. Amino acid sequence: CASSEDRPYGYTF.

This clone was counted once. V gene TRBV30 combines with J gene TRBJ2-7; D may match TRBD1 or TRBD2 (7 bases each). This CDR3 is built from 16 residues. The ends were cut back, 5 bases at V and 0 bases at J, with 20 bases in the middle. Germline V gives CDR1 GTSNPN, CDR2 SVGIG (reference sequence). The CDR3 spells CAWQIPRGDSSYEQYF. CDR3 DNA sequence: TGTGCCTGGCAAATTCCACGGGGGGACAGCTCCTACGAGCAGTACTTC. The whole variable domain, filled in from reference TRBV30 and TRBJ2-7, reads SQTIHQWPATLVQPVGSPLSLECTVEGTSNPNLYWYRQAAGRGLQLLFYSVGIGQISSEVPQNLSASRPQDRQFILSSKKLLLSDSGFYLCAWQIPRGDSSYEQYFGPGTRLTVT.

This clone has just one count. The genes are TRBV10-3 and TRBJ1-2; weak D call: TRBD1 (6 bases). V was cut by 5 bases and J by 6 bases, with 25 bases left in between. The CDR3 is 17 amino acids. In germline, CDR1 is ENHRY, CDR2 SYGVKD. For the CDR3, the DNA is TGTGCCATCAGTCAAGGACAGAGCGGGGCGGAGAGAGATGGCTACACCTTC. The encoded protein is CAISQGQSGAERDGYTF.

This clone has a handful of counts. V gene TRBV23-1 combines with J gene TRBJ2-5; 9 bases are a match to TRBD2. Being an ORF, TRBV23-1 has a function that is uncertain. The CDR3 loop spans 15 amino acids. V was pared by 3 bases and J by 1 base, with 3 bases of the junction left unmatched. In nucleotides, the CDR3 is TGCGCCAGCAGTCACGGCGGGAGGGCCCAAGAGACCCAGTACTTC. Its protein is CASSHGGRAQETQYF.

The gene calls are TRBV5-1 and TRBJ2-3; 13 bases fit TRBD2. The germline V gene encodes CDR1 SGHRS and CDR2 YFSETQ. This CDR3 region has 18 residues. Trimming took 2 bases from V and 0 from J; bases not matched to a gene: 6. The CDR3 reads CASSLLAGGQASTDTQYF. The CDR3 region has the DNA TGCGCCAGCAGCTTACTAGCGGGGGGGCAGGCTAGCACAGATACGCAGTATTTT.

This sequence joins TRBV2 and TRBJ2-1; a weak D match, TRBD2 (6 bases). Germline values: CDR1 SNHLY, CDR2 FYNNEI. This CDR3 is 14 amino acids long. With 4 bases removed from V and 1 base from J, the gap between germline ends came to 8 bases. This chain's CDR3 is CASSGGRSYNEQFF. CDR3 sequence (DNA): TGTGCCAGCAGTGGAGGGAGGTCCTACAATGAGCAGTTCTTC.

The V gene is TRBV11-2, the J gene TRBJ2-1; 9 bases agree with TRBD1. This CDR3 has 17 amino acids. The V gene's germline CDR1 is SGHAT and CDR2 FQNNGV. V was pared by 0 bases and J by 6 bases, with 9 bases of the junction left unmatched. CDR3 sequence (DNA): TGTGCCAGCAGCTTAGATAGGGTGACAGGGGGAGGCAATGAGCAGTTCTTC. It yields the protein CASSLDRVTGGGNEQFF.

This sequence joins TRBV23-1 and TRBJ2-3, with 16 bases that match TRBD2. TRBV23-1 is treated as an ORF (open reading frame) with a function not yet certain. Trimming removed 0 bases from V and 8 bases from J; junction bases left unmatched: 17. This CDR3 contains 21 residues. In DNA form, the CDR3 reads TGCGCCAGCAGTCAATCAGACACCGGGACTAGCGGGGGGGCGGTTCGAGTTACGCAGTATTTT. Encoded protein: CASSQSDTGTSGGAVRVTQYF.

This clone was recorded once. This chain joins TRBV28 and TRBJ2-7; no clear D gene. The CDR3 has 12 residues. Germline assignment: CDR1 MDHEN and CDR2 SYDVKM. V lost 3 bases, J lost 1 base, and 4 bases lay in between. CDR3 nucleotide sequence: TGTGCCAGCAGTTTGGGGTCCTACGAGCAGTACTTC. Its translation is CASSLGSYEQYF.

This chain connects TRBV30 to TRBJ2-5, with D perhaps matching TRBD1 (5 bases). There are 13 residues in the CDR3. The germline V gene encodes CDR1 GTSNPN and CDR2 SVGIG (reference sequence). The V end lost 4 bases, the J end lost 1 base, and 10 bases lay between the germline ends. The CDR3 sequence is CAWTRQFQETQYF. DNA of the CDR3: TGTGCCTGGACTAGACAGTTCCAAGAGACCCAGTACTTC.

V usage is TRBV9 and J usage is TRBJ1-1, with 7 positions matching TRBD1. CDR1 is SGDLS and CDR2 is YYNGEE in the germline V gene. The CDR3 has 14 amino acids. Trimming removed 4 bases from V and 4 bases from J; junction bases left unmatched: 7. Here the CDR3 reads CASSSARGSTEAFF. CDR3 in DNA: TGTGCCAGCAGCTCTGCCAGGGGGAGCACTGAAGCTTTCTTT.

This rearrangement joins TRBV7-2 to TRBJ2-5; TRBD2 matches at 9 bases. V lost 3 bases to trimming and J lost 5 bases; unmatched junction nucleotides: 10. Germline lookup yields CDR1 SGHTA and CDR2 FQGNSA. This CDR3 is 16 amino acids long. CDR3 coding DNA: TGTGCCAGCAGCTTGGTCGGCGGGGGGGCCGGGGAGACCCAGTACTTC. The encoded protein is CASSLVGGGAGETQYF.

The CDR3: CASSPPGLFTDTQYF. In DNA form, the CDR3 reads TGTGCCAGCAGTCCGCCGGGACTATTTACAGATACGCAGTATTTT. The V call is TRBV27, the J call TRBJ2-3; 7 nucleotides match TRBD2. This CDR3 comprises 15 residues. Germline V gene lookup returns CDR1 MNHEY and CDR2 SMNVEV (reference sequence). V shed 5 bases and J 3 bases; nucleotides not matched to a gene: 8.

The J gene is TRBJ1-4, the V gene TRBV15; 7 bases match TRBD1. CDR1 and CDR2 from the germline V gene are LNHNV and YYDKDF (reference sequence). The CDR3 has 18 amino acids. V shed 2 bases and J 3 bases; nucleotides not matched to a gene: 12. CDR3 sequence: CATSRPLTRGLANEKLFF. Written as DNA, the CDR3 is TGTGCCACCAGCAGACCCCTTACAAGGGGGCTTGCTAATGAAAAACTGTTTTTT.

CDR3 protein: CASSPGGLSYEQYF. CDR3 bases: TGCGCCAGCAGCCCCGGAGGACTCTCCTACGAGCAGTACTTC. This chain connects TRBV4-1 to TRBJ2-7, with D perhaps TRBD2 (5 bases). The CDR3 has 14 amino acids. V was trimmed by 4 bases and J by 0 bases, leaving 10 bases between them. Germline-derived CDR1 and CDR2 are MGHRA and YSYEKL.

The chain has TRBV7-2 and TRBJ2-7; tentative D call: TRBD2 (6 bases). This CDR3 spans 14 amino acids. Germline V gives CDR1 SGHTA, CDR2 FQGNSA. Trimming pared 5 bases from V and 6 bases from J, leaving 17 bases between. Written as DNA, the CDR3 is TGTGCCAGCAGCCGCGGCGGGGCCGGGGGCGAGCAGTACTTC. Translating gives CASSRGGAGGEQYF.